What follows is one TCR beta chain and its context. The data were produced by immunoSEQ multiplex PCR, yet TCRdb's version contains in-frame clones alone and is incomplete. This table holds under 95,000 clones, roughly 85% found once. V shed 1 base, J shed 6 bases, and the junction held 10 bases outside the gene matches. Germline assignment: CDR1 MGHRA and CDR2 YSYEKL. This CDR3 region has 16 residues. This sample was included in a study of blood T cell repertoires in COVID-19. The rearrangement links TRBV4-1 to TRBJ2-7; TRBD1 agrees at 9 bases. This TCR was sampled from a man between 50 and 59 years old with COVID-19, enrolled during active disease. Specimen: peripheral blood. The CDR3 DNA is TGCGCCAGCAGCCAAGTTGTTGGGACAGGGTTCTCCGAGCAGTACTTC. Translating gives CASSQVVGTGFSEQYF.